The 23 T cell receptor beta chains in this list originate from one sample, sequenced in a study of blood T cells in healthy people across ages. A second PCR, run for roughly 6 to 11 cycles, used a sample-barcoded 5' primer plus a J-beta primer mix. TCRdb re-called the 5' RACE reads with MiXCR, one entry per CDR3 protein. The table includes 540,000 or so distinct CDR3 sequences, roughly a quarter detected once. Sequenced material: blood. The source is a woman in her 70s in good health.

The V gene is TRBV7-2, the J gene TRBJ2-3, with 7 bases that match TRBD1. The CDR3 totals 15 residues. Unmatched junction bases numbered 6, after V lost 5 bases and J lost 1 base. Per the germline V gene, CDR1 is SGHTA and CDR2 is FQGNSA. The CDR3 reads CASSDRVKGTDTQYF. For the CDR3, the DNA is TGTGCCAGCAGCGACAGGGTGAAGGGCACAGATACGCAGTATTTT. The variable domain in full, completed from reference TRBV7-2 and TRBJ2-3, reads GAGVSQSPSNKVTEKGKDVELRCDPISGHTALYWYRQSLGQGLEFLIYFQGNSAPDKSGLPSDRFSAERTGGSVSTLTIQRTQQEDSAVYLCASSDRVKGTDTQYFGPGTRLTVL.

This rearrangement joins TRBV7-2 to TRBJ1-3; 7 nucleotides agree with TRBD1. V trimming: 6 bases; J trimming: 10 bases; junction bases outside the gene matches: 9. The CDR3 has 13 amino acids. The germline CDR1 and CDR2 sequences are SGHTA and FQGNSA. The CDR3 DNA follows: TGTGCCAGCAGGGGGACAGATGAGAGGACCATATATTTT. It specifies CASRGTDERTIYF.

This clonotype was counted only a few times. This chain uses TRBV4-3 with TRBJ2-7, with 7 bases matching TRBD1. The V gene's germline CDR1 is LGHNA and CDR2 YSLEER. The CDR3 has 15 amino acids. V dropped 2 bases and J dropped 3; count of bases not matched to a gene: 7. The CDR3 bases are TGCGCCAGCAGCCAATCTACAGGGGTAAACTACGAGCAGTACTTC. It yields the protein CASSQSTGVNYEQYF.

The rearrangement uses TRBV4-3 and TRBJ2-5; possibly TRBD2 for D (5 bases). V lost 1 base, J lost 0 bases, and 9 bases lay in between. CDR3 size: 15 residues. The germline gives CDR1 LGHNA, CDR2 YSLEER. The chain's CDR3 is CASSQVRAYQETQYF. DNA for the CDR3: TGCGCCAGCAGCCAAGTGAGGGCGTACCAAGAGACCCAGTACTTC.

This clonotype was seen a handful of times. V usage is TRBV4-1 and J usage is TRBJ1-2; 9 nucleotides line up with TRBD1. Per the germline V gene, CDR1 is MGHRA and CDR2 is YSYEKL. CDR3 length: 16 amino acids. J was trimmed by 8 bases and V by 3 bases; bases with no gene match: 13. The CDR3 DNA reads as TGCGCCAGCAGCCATCACCCGACAGGGGGAGCTGCGGGCTACACCTTC. Translation gives CASSHHPTGGAAGYTF.

This clonotype has a single count. The genes are TRBV6-2 or TRBV6-3 and TRBJ2-1, with D possibly being TRBD2 (7 bases). The V and J ends lost 2 bases and 4 bases respectively, with 27 bases between them. CDR3 length: 20 residues. Looked up from germline, CDR1 is MNHEY and CDR2 is SVGEGT. CDR3 residues: CASSYGGTGQRGAHYNEQFF. CDR3 in DNA: TGTGCCAGCAGTTACGGGGGGACCGGGCAACGGGGGGCCCATTACAATGAGCAGTTCTTC.

The chain carries TRBV7-2 and TRBJ1-5; 7 nucleotides align to TRBD1. The junction had 6 bases not matched to a gene; V was cut back by 6 bases and J by 4 bases. The CDR3 is 14 residues long. Germline loops: CDR1 SGHTA, CDR2 FQGNSA. CDR3 residues: CASSQNRGNQPQHF. The DNA of the CDR3 is TGTGCCAGCAGTCAGAACAGGGGAAATCAGCCCCAGCATTTT.

This clonotype has a single count. This sequence joins TRBV5-6 and TRBJ2-5; D tentatively fits TRBD1 or TRBD2 (5 bases each). The CDR3 contains 13 residues. Trimming shortened V by 4 bases and J by 3 bases, and 10 bases separated the two germline ends. Germline loops: CDR1 SGHDT, CDR2 YYEEEE. The CDR3 here is CASSRDGKETQYF. The CDR3 bases are TGTGCCAGCAGCAGGGACGGGAAAGAGACCCAGTACTTC.

The rearrangement joins TRBV24-1 to TRBJ2-1; 8 nucleotides align to TRBD1. Trimming removed 3 bases from V and 6 bases from J; junction bases left unmatched: 9. This CDR3 comprises 16 residues. The V gene's germline CDR1 is KGHDR and CDR2 SFDVKD. In DNA, the CDR3 is TGTGCCACCAGTGATCCCGAATTGACAGGGGCCAATGAGCAGTTCTTC. It yields the protein CATSDPELTGANEQFF.

This chain joins TRBV2 and TRBJ2-1, with D perhaps matching TRBD1 (6 bases). This CDR3 is built from 13 residues. Trimming removed 6 bases from V and 9 bases from J, with 15 bases in between. Germline lookup yields CDR1 SNHLY and CDR2 FYNNEI. Here the CDR3 DNA reads TGTGCCAGCAGGACAGGCAGGACATCTGAGCAGTTCTTC. Its protein product is CASRTGRTSEQFF.

V usage is TRBV20-1 and J usage is TRBJ1-2; a possible D gene is TRBD1 (5 bases). The CDR3 runs 14 residues. Germline V gene lookup returns CDR1 DFQATT and CDR2 SNEGSKA (reference sequence). Trimming left V 1 base short and J 4 bases short, with 13 bases between. CDR3 region: CSARGTRGSYGYTF. The CDR3, as DNA: TGCAGTGCTAGAGGTACCCGGGGGTCCTATGGCTACACCTTC.

As DNA, the CDR3 is TGCAGTGCTAGAGGCGACAGGGGCGTCTACGAGCAGTACTTC. The encoded protein is CSARGDRGVYEQYF. The chain joins TRBV20-1 to TRBJ2-7; 8 bases align to TRBD1. This CDR3 contains 14 residues. The J segment lost 3 bases and the V segment lost 1 base, leaving 5 bases of the junction unmatched. Germline V gives CDR1 DFQATT, CDR2 SNEGSKA (reference sequence).

The gene calls are TRBV5-1 and TRBJ2-5; possible D gene TRBD1, 5 bases. This CDR3 has 15 amino acids. Trimming stripped 2 bases from V and 1 base from J, with 12 bases between. Germline V gene sequence: CDR1 SGHRS, CDR2 YFSETQ. CDR3 sequence: CASSLFRALQETQYF. CDR3 nucleotide sequence: TGCGCCAGCAGCTTATTCAGGGCTCTCCAAGAGACCCAGTACTTC.

The sample holds a few counts of this clonotype. The chain carries TRBV7-2 and TRBJ1-2, with D uncertain. Trimming shortened V by 3 bases and J by 7 bases, and 12 bases separated the two germline ends. This CDR3 comprises 13 residues. The germline V gene encodes CDR1 SGHTA and CDR2 FQGNSA. The CDR3 reads CASSLGIKGGYTF. As DNA, the CDR3 is TGTGCCAGCAGCTTGGGCATCAAGGGTGGCTACACCTTC.

Turning to this clonotype: The junction departs from germline at one end; a sequencing error may be responsible. The chain recombines TRBV7-2 with TRBJ1-2; the match to TRBD1 covers 12 bases. CDR1 is SGHTA and CDR2 is FQGNSA in the germline V gene. The CDR3 length is 14 residues. The CDR3 sequence: CASGLGTGGNGYTF. CDR3 bases: TGTGCCAGCGGCTTAGGGACAGGGGGCAATGGCTACACCTTC.

The chain carries TRBV24-1 and TRBJ1-4; the match to TRBD1 covers 9 bases. The CDR3 is 16 residues long. V lost 2 bases and J lost 7; bases outside the gene matches: 7. Germline V gives CDR1 KGHDR, CDR2 SFDVKD. CDR3 in amino acids: CATSDSGTGKGEKLFF. The CDR3, as DNA: TGTGCCACCAGTGATTCCGGGACAGGGAAAGGTGAAAAACTGTTTTTT.

The gene calls are TRBV27 and TRBJ1-6; TRBD1 matches 7 bases. This CDR3 spans 15 amino acids. From germline, CDR1 is MNHEY and CDR2 SMNVEV (reference sequence). With V trimmed by 4 bases and J by 7 bases, 7 bases remained unmatched. DNA for the CDR3: TGTGCCAGCAGTTGGGCAGGGGGAGGAAATTCACCCCTCCACTTT. This sequence encodes CASSWAGGGNSPLHF.

This clonotype was counted many times. This chain connects TRBV6-1 to TRBJ1-5, with TRBD1 matching over 9 bases. The germline CDR1 and CDR2 sequences are MNHNS and SASEGT. The J segment lost 1 base and the V segment lost 7 bases, leaving 5 bases of the junction unmatched. The length of the CDR3 is 15 residues. The CDR3 here is CASTLQGASNQPQHF. For the CDR3, the DNA is TGTGCCAGCACTTTACAGGGGGCGAGCAATCAGCCCCAGCATTTT.

The chain couples TRBV20-1 to TRBJ2-1, with a weak D call TRBD2 (5 bases). In germline, CDR1 is DFQATT, CDR2 SNEGSKA (reference sequence). The length of the CDR3 is 15 residues. Trimming removed 2 bases from V and 0 bases from J, with 11 bases in between. CDR3 region: CSARTRSSSYNEQFF. CDR3 bases: TGCAGTGCTAGAACTAGGAGTTCCTCCTACAATGAGCAGTTCTTC.

This clonotype was seen many times. The chain combines TRBV20-1 with TRBJ2-5; D uncertain. V was shortened by 1 base and J by 2 bases, with 8 bases between the two germline ends. The length of the CDR3 is 13 residues. Germline V gene lookup returns CDR1 DFQATT and CDR2 SNEGSKA (reference sequence). The CDR3 nucleotides are TGCAGTGCTAGAGGTCAGAAGCAAGAGACCCAGTACTTC. It codes for CSARGQKQETQYF.

This clonotype was found many times. This rearrangement joins TRBV7-2 to TRBJ2-1, with 9 positions matching TRBD2. CDR3 length: 14 residues. CDR1 and CDR2 (germline): SGHTA, FQGNSA. Germline trimming cut 2 bases from V and 8 bases from J; bases unmatched to any gene: 4. CDR3 in amino acids: CASSLSGGFDEQFF. The CDR3 coding sequence is TGTGCCAGCAGCTTAAGCGGGGGGTTCGATGAGCAGTTCTTC.

This clonotype has a count of ten or more. The gene calls are TRBV20-1 and TRBJ1-1; 9 nucleotides match TRBD1. CDR3 length equals 14 residues. V trimming: 4 bases; J trimming: 5 bases; junction bases outside the gene matches: 8. The germline V gene has CDR1 DFQATT and CDR2 SNEGSKA (reference sequence). The CDR3 sequence is CSATTRDRGTEAFF. The CDR3 nucleotides are TGCAGTGCTACAACGCGTGACAGGGGGACTGAAGCTTTCTTT.

V usage is TRBV29-1 and J usage is TRBJ1-1; TRBD1 might be the D (5 bases). The CDR3 loop spans 11 amino acids. With 4 bases removed from V and 5 bases from J, the gap between germline ends came to 8 bases. Looked up from germline, CDR1 is SQVTM and CDR2 is ANQGSEA. This CDR3 is CSVGGGTEAFF. The CDR3, as DNA: TGCAGCGTTGGGGGGGGGACTGAAGCTTTCTTT.